The 9 T cell receptor beta chains in this list originate from one sample, sequenced in a study of blood T cell repertoires in COVID-19 (dated by TCRdb to about 2020). The receptor library was made with the immunoSEQ multiplex PCR assay. TCRdb took over this immuneACCESS table, retaining in-frame rearrangements with V and J assigned. Such tables are incomplete; in checked studies, under half of the missing clones stem from an unresolved V gene, and the remainder is unexplained. The sample table records 70,000 or so clones; around 85% of these occur just once. The biggest ten clones account for 19% of the sample. Sequencing was performed on peripheral blood. The receptors were gathered from a woman older than 75 with acute or convalescent COVID-19.

The chain uses TRBV6-6 and TRBJ1-6; TRBD1 matches at 7 bases. There are 15 residues in the CDR3. Germline loops: CDR1 MNHNY, CDR2 SVGAGI (reference sequence). With V trimmed by 2 bases and J by 10 bases, 8 bases remained unmatched. This CDR3 is CASSYRDRESSPLHF. The CDR3 DNA sequence: TGTGCCAGCAGTTACCGCGACAGGGAGAGCTCACCCCTCCACTTT.

The V gene is TRBV7-2, the J gene TRBJ1-6; D not certain. V lost 5 bases to trimming and J lost 11 bases, with 10 bases between them. The CDR3 runs to 12 residues. The germline CDR1 and CDR2 sequences are SGHTA and FQGNSA. The DNA of the CDR3 is TGTGCCAGCAGCACGGGTACACCACCCCTCCACTTT. Residues: CASSTGTPPLHF.

This clone has a single count. The chain is built from TRBV19 and TRBJ2-5; a weak D match, TRBD1 (6 bases). V gave up 1 base and J gave up 6 bases, with 9 bases separating them. This CDR3 has 13 residues. The germline V gene has CDR1 LNHDA and CDR2 SQIVND (reference sequence). The CDR3 spells CASSIGQDKTQYF. The CDR3 coding sequence is TGTGCCAGTAGTATAGGACAGGACAAGACCCAGTACTTC.

The rearrangement uses TRBV25-1 and TRBJ1-6; the D is unclear. Germline CDR1 reads MGHDK; CDR2 reads SYGVNS. V lost 4 bases, J lost 7 bases, and 8 bases lay in between. The length of the CDR3 is 13 residues. CDR3 DNA sequence: TGTGCCAGCAGTGGCAGGTGGAATTCACCCCTCCACTTT. Residues: CASSGRWNSPLHF. The full variable domain, with the rest looked up from reference TRBV25-1 and TRBJ1-6, is EADIYQTPRYLVIGTGKKITLECSQTMGHDKMYWYQQDPGMELHLIHYSYGVNSTEKGDLSSESTVSRIRTEHFPLTLESARPSHTSQYLCASSGRWNSPLHFGNGTRLTVT.

The rearrangement joins TRBV15 to TRBJ1-4, with D unresolved. CDR3 length equals 13 residues. CDR1 is LNHNV, CDR2 YYDKDF, per germline (reference sequence). Trimming removed 0 bases at V and 10 bases at J, with 9 bases between. The CDR3 sequence: CATSRDLAVKLFF. DNA for the CDR3: TGTGCCACCAGCAGAGATTTAGCCGTAAAACTGTTTTTT. The whole variable domain, filled in from reference TRBV15 and TRBJ1-4, reads DAMVIQNPRYQVTQFGKPVTLSCSQTLNHNVMYWYQQKSSQAPKLLFHYYDKDFNNEADTPDNFQSRRPNTSFCFLDIRSPGLGDTAMYLCATSRDLAVKLFFGSGTQLSVL.

The CDR3 bases are TGTGCCAGCAGCTTGGCGGCGGGAACCAAAAACATTCAGTACTTC. This encodes CASSLAAGTKNIQYF. The chain employs TRBV5-8 and TRBJ2-4; a possible D gene is TRBD2 (6 bases). The CDR3 consists of 15 residues. Trimming took off 0 bases at V and 2 bases at J, with 9 bases between the two ends. Germline CDR1 and CDR2: SGHTS and YDEGEE.

The V gene is TRBV9, the J gene TRBJ1-3; TRBD1 matches 8 bases. V was clipped by 7 bases and J by 3 bases; unmatched bases: 12. In germline, CDR1 is SGDLS, CDR2 YYNGEE. CDR3 length: 16 amino acids. This CDR3 is CASSTSAGGFGNTIYF. For the CDR3, the DNA is TGTGCCAGCTCCACCTCAGCAGGGGGCTTTGGAAACACCATATATTTT.

This clone was seen once. This chain links TRBV2 with TRBJ1-5; TRBD1 aligns across 8 bases. The CDR3 has 15 amino acids. The junction had 11 bases not matched to a gene; V was cut back by 6 bases and J by 7 bases. Per the germline V gene, CDR1 is SNHLY and CDR2 is FYNNEI. The CDR3 nucleotides are TGTGCCAGCAGCCTTACAGGGGGTTCATGGCAGCCCCAGCATTTT. It yields the protein CASSLTGGSWQPQHF.

This rearrangement joins TRBV11-2 to TRBJ1-3; TRBD1 aligns across 9 bases. From germline, CDR1 is SGHAT and CDR2 FQNNGV. With V trimmed by 6 bases and J by 4 bases, 19 bases remained unmatched. The CDR3 runs 19 residues. CDR3 sequence (DNA): TGTGCCAGCAGACAGGCCGGGACAGGGTACGGAGCGGGCGGAAACACCATATATTTT. The encoded protein is CASRQAGTGYGAGGNTIYF. Full variable domain (outside the CDR3, taken from reference TRBV11-2 and TRBJ1-3): EAGVAQSPRYKIIEKRQSVAFWCNPISGHATLYWYQQILGQGPKLLIQFQNNGVVDDSQLPKDRFSAERLKGVDSTLKIQPAKLEDSAVYLCASRQAGTGYGAGGNTIYFGEGSWLTVV.